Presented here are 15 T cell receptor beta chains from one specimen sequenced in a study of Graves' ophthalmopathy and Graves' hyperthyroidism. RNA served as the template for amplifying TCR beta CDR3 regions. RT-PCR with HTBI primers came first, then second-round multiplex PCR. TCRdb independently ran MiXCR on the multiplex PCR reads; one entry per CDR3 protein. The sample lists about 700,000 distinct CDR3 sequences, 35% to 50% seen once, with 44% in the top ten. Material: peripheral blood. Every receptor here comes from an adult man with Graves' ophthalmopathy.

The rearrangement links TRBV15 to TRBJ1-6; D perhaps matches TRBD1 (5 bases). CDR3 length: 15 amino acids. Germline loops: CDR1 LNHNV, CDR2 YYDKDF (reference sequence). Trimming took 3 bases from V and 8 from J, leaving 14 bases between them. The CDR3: CATSSLGRVYSPLHF. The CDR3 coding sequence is TGTGCCACCAGCAGCCTGGGCAGGGTTTATTCACCCCTCCACTTT.

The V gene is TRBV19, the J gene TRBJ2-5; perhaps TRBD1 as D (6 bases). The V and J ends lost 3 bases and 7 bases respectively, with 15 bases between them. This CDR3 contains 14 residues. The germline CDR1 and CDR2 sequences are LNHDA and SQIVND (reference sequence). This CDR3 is CASSMSGQGPTQYF. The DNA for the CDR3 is TGTGCCAGTAGTATGTCCGGGCAGGGGCCGACCCAGTACTTC.

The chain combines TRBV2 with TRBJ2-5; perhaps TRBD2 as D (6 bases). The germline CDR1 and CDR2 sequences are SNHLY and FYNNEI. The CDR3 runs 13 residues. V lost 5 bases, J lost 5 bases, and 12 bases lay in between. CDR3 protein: CASSMTAGETQYF. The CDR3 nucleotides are TGTGCCAGCAGTATGACGGCGGGGGAGACCCAGTACTTC.

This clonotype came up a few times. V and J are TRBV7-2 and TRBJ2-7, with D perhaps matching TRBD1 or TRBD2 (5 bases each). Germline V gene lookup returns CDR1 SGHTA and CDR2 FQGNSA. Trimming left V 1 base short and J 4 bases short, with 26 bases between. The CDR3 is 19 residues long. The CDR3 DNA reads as TGTGCCAGCAGCTTAGGGGCCGAGGACGGGGCTCGACTTCGATACGAGCAGTACTTC. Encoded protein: CASSLGAEDGARLRYEQYF.

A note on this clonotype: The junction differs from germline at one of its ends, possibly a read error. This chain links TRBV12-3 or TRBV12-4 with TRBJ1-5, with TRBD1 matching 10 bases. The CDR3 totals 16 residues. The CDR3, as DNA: TGTGCCCGCAGTTCCGCTGGGACAGGGGGCAATCAGCCCCAGCATTTT. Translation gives CARSSAGTGGNQPQHF.

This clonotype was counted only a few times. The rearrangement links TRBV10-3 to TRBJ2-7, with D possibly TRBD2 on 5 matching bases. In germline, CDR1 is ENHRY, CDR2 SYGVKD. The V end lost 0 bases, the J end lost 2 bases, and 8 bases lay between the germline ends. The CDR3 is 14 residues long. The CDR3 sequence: CAISESGEPYEQYF. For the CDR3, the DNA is TGTGCCATCAGTGAGTCGGGAGAACCCTACGAGCAGTACTTC.

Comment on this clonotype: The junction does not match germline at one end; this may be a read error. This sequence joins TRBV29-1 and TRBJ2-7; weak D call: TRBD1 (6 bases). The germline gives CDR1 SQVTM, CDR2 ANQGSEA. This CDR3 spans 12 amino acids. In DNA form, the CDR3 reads TGCAGCGTTGCCACAGGGCCCGGGGAGCTGTACTTC. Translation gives CSVATGPGELYF.

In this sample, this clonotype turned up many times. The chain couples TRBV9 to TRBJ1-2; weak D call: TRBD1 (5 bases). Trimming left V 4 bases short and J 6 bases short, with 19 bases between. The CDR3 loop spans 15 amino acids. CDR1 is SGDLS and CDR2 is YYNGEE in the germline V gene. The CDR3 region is CASSTRTGTANGYTF. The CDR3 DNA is TGTGCCAGCAGCACCAGGACCGGGACGGCGAATGGCTACACCTTC. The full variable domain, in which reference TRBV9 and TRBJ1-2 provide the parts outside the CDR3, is DSGVTQTPKHLITATGQRVTLRCSPRSGDLSVYWYQQSLDQGLQFLIQYYNGEERAKGNILERFSAQQFPDLHSELNLSSLELGDSALYFCASSTRTGTANGYTFGSGTRLTVV.

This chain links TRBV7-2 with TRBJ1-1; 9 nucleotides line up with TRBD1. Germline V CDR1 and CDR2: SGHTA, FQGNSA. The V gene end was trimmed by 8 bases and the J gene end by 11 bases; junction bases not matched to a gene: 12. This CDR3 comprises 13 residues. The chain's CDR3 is CASSPSRTGVAFF. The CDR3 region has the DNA TGTGCCAGCTCACCCTCTAGGACAGGGGTGGCTTTCTTT.

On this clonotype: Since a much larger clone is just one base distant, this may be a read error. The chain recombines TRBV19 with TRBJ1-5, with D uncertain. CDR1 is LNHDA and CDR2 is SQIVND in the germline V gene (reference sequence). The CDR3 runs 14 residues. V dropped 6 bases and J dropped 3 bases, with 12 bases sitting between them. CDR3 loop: CASRRRNFNQPQHF. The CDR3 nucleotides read TGTGCCAGTAGGCGTAGGAACTTCAATCAGCCCCAGCATTTT.

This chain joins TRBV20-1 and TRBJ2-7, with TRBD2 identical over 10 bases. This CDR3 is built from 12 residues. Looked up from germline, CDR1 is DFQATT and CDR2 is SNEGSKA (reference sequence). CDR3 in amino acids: CRCGTSVYEQYF. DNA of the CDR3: TGCAGGTGTGGGACTAGCGTCTACGAGCAGTACTTC.

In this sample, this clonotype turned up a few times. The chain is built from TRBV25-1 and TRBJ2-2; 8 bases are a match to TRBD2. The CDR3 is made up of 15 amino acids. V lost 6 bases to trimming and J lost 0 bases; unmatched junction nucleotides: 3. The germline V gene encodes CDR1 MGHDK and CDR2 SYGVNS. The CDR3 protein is CASRLLAANTGELFF. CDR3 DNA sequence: TGTGCCAGCAGGCTACTAGCGGCGAACACCGGGGAGCTGTTTTTT.

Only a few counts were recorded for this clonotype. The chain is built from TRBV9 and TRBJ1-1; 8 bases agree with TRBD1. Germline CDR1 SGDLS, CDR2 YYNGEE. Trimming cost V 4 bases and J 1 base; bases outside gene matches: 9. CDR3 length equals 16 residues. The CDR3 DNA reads TGTGCCAGCAGCCACAGGACAGGGAATGGGAACACTGAAGCTTTCTTT. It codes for CASSHRTGNGNTEAFF.

CDR3: CASSQEGGTSGNTIYF. CDR3 in DNA: TGCGCCAGCAGCCAAGAAGGGGGAACCTCTGGAAACACCATATATTTT. This sequence joins TRBV4-3 and TRBJ1-3; perhaps TRBD1 as D (6 bases). V lost 0 bases and J lost 0, with 9 bases in between. The CDR3 is 16 amino acids. The germline gives CDR1 LGHNA, CDR2 YSLEER.

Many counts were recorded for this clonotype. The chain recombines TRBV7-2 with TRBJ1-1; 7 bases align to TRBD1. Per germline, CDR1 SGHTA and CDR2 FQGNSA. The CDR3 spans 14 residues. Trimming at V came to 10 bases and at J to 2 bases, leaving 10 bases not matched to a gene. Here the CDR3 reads CATGQALLNTEAFF. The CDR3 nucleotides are TGTGCCACCGGACAGGCTCTCCTTAACACTGAAGCTTTCTTT.